The 16 T cell receptor beta chains given below trace back to one sample, sequenced in a study of CD8 T cells in Susac syndrome. An amount of RNA that ranged from 0.5 to 1 ug was reverse transcribed with random hexamers. TCRdb reprocessed the immunoSEQ multiplex PCR reads via MiXCR and lists one record per CDR3 protein. The sample lists approximately 230,000 distinct CDR3 sequences, approximately 92% occurring once. The sequenced sample was CD4+ T cells from PBMCs. Receptors were obtained from a human donor with multiple sclerosis.

V and J are TRBV4-1 and TRBJ2-6, with D perhaps TRBD1 (5 bases). Trimming left V 3 bases short and J 0 bases short, with 9 bases between. The CDR3 loop spans 16 amino acids. The germline V gene encodes CDR1 MGHRA and CDR2 YSYEKL. CDR3 coding DNA: TGCGCCAGCAGCCACAGAACAGGCTCTGGGGCCAACGTCCTGACTTTC. It encodes CASSHRTGSGANVLTF.

The rearrangement joins TRBV12-3 or TRBV12-4 to TRBJ1-1, with D possibly matching TRBD1 (5 bases). The V gene lost 6 bases and the J gene lost 6 bases, with 11 bases spanning the gap. The CDR3 has 12 residues. CDR3 amino acids: CASSPAGSEAFF. The CDR3 DNA reads as TGTGCCAGCAGCCCCGCAGGGTCTGAAGCTTTCTTT.

V is TRBV7-8 and J is TRBJ1-3; TRBD1 aligns across 8 bases. CDR1 SGHVS and CDR2 FQNEAQ come from the germline V gene. This CDR3 comprises 16 residues. The J segment lost 3 bases and the V segment lost 2 bases, leaving 6 bases of the junction unmatched. The DNA for the CDR3 is TGTGCCAGCAGCTTACCCACGGGACAGGTTGGAAACACCATATATTTT. Its translation: CASSLPTGQVGNTIYF.

This clonotype was observed once. This chain uses TRBV5-4 with TRBJ2-1; 8 nucleotides match TRBD1. The CDR3 consists of 21 residues. The junction had 17 bases not matched to a gene; V was cut back by 0 bases and J by 0 bases. The V gene's germline CDR1 is SGHNT and CDR2 YYREEE (reference sequence). The CDR3 protein is CASSLESRRTGFITSYNEQFF. As DNA, the CDR3 is TGTGCCAGCAGCTTGGAGTCTCGGCGGACAGGGTTCATCACCTCCTACAATGAGCAGTTCTTC.

This clonotype was recorded once. This sequence joins TRBV2 and TRBJ2-4, with 8 bases identical to TRBD1. Germline CDR1 reads SNHLY; CDR2 reads FYNNEI. The V segment lost 8 bases and the J segment 2 bases; nucleotides outside the gene matches: 5. CDR3 length equals 14 residues. This CDR3 is CASGRQGPKNIQYF. CDR3 in DNA: TGTGCCAGCGGGAGACAGGGGCCCAAAAACATTCAGTACTTC. The whole variable domain, filled in from reference TRBV2 and TRBJ2-4, reads EPEVTQTPSHQVTQMGQEVILRCVPISNHLYFYWYRQILGQKVEFLVSFYNNEISEKSEIFDDQFSVERPDGSNFTLKIRSTKLEDSAMYFCASGRQGPKNIQYFGAGTRLSVL.

In this sample, this clonotype turned up once. The chain carries TRBV13 and TRBJ1-1, with D uncertain. This CDR3 contains 14 residues. The V and J ends lost 4 bases and 0 bases respectively, with 9 bases between them. Per the germline V gene, CDR1 is PRHDT and CDR2 is FYEKMQ (reference sequence). The DNA of the CDR3 is TGTGCCAGCAGCTCACCCCCGATGAACACTGAAGCTTTCTTT. Translation: CASSSPPMNTEAFF. Full variable domain (missing parts from reference TRBV13 and TRBJ1-1): AAGVIQSPRHLIKEKRETATLKCYPIPRHDTVYWYQQGPGQDPQFLISFYEKMQSDKGSIPDRFSAQQFSDYHSELNMSSLELGDSALYFCASSSPPMNTEAFFGQGTRLTVV.

The rearrangement uses TRBV24-1 and TRBJ2-2; no definite D call. Trimming took 2 bases from V and 2 from J, leaving 20 bases between them. Germline lookup yields CDR1 KGHDR and CDR2 SFDVKD. The CDR3 runs to 19 residues. CDR3 nucleotides: TGTGCCACCAGTGATTCACCCCACACACCCAGGAGCAACACCGGGGAGCTGTTTTTT. Amino acid sequence: CATSDSPHTPRSNTGELFF.

This clonotype is a singleton in its sample. This chain links TRBV4-1 with TRBJ1-2; D may be TRBD1 (6 bases). The CDR3 sequence is 16 residues long. The V end was cut by 5 bases, the J end by 3 bases, with 19 bases between. Germline-derived CDR1 and CDR2 are MGHRA and YSYEKL. The DNA for the CDR3 is TGCGCCAGCAGCTTTCCTACAGGGAGCTCCCACTATGGCTACACCTTC. It is translated as CASSFPTGSSHYGYTF.

The chain joins TRBV13 to TRBJ2-5; D is possibly TRBD1 (5 bases). Germline CDR1 reads PRHDT; CDR2 reads FYEKMQ (reference sequence). The CDR3 length is 12 residues. The V end lost 8 bases, the J end lost 5 bases, and 12 bases lay between the germline ends. The CDR3 DNA reads as TGTGCCAGCGGGGCCTCCCGTGAGACCCAGTACTTC. This encodes CASGASRETQYF.

The chain links TRBV11-3 to TRBJ1-1, with 8 bases matching TRBD1. V lost 4 bases and J lost 6; bases outside the gene matches: 4. Germline CDR1 and CDR2: SGHNT and YENEEA. CDR3 size: 13 residues. The CDR3: CASSSQGESEAFF. The CDR3 DNA reads as TGTGCCAGCAGCTCACAGGGGGAGTCTGAAGCTTTCTTT.

The chain employs TRBV20-1 and TRBJ1-2; TRBD1 matches at 10 bases. Germline V gives CDR1 DFQATT, CDR2 SNEGSKA (reference sequence). This CDR3 region has 13 residues. V lost 4 bases to trimming and J lost 8 bases; unmatched junction nucleotides: 7. The CDR3 DNA follows: TGCAGTGCTATACAGGGACAGGGGAGCGGCTACACCTTC. Amino acid sequence: CSAIQGQGSGYTF.

This rearrangement joins TRBV20-1 to TRBJ2-3; 12 bases match TRBD2. The CDR3 has 17 residues. J gave up 0 bases and V 0 bases, and 4 bases lay outside the gene matches. Germline CDR1 and CDR2: DFQATT and SNEGSKA (reference sequence). DNA of the CDR3: TGCAGTGCTAGAGATCTAGGACTAGCGGGGAGCACAGATACGCAGTATTTT. It yields the protein CSARDLGLAGSTDTQYF.

CDR3 loop: CASSSPGQGKYF. CDR3 sequence (DNA): TGTGCCAGCAGCTCCCCGGGACAGGGCAAGTATTTT. The chain employs TRBV7-3 and TRBJ2-3, with 9 bases identical to TRBD1. The CDR3 runs to 12 residues. Germline loops: CDR1 SGHTA, CDR2 FQGTGA. V shed 4 bases, J shed 13 bases, and the junction held 6 bases outside the gene matches.

This clonotype has a single count. This chain connects TRBV7-8 to TRBJ1-6; 8 bases are a match to TRBD1. This CDR3 region has 17 residues. Trimming removed 5 bases from V and 5 bases from J; junction bases left unmatched: 11. Looked up from germline, CDR1 is SGHVS and CDR2 is FQNEAQ. The chain's CDR3 is CASSPSRNRGDNSPLHF. The CDR3 DNA reads as TGTGCCAGCAGCCCAAGTCGAAACAGGGGGGATAATTCACCCCTCCACTTT.

This chain uses TRBV5-8 with TRBJ1-2; D gene unclear. There are 11 residues in the CDR3. V dropped 0 bases and J dropped 4 bases, with 1 base sitting between them. Germline loops: CDR1 SGHTS, CDR2 YDEGEE. This CDR3 reads CASSLVYGYTF. Written as DNA, the CDR3 is TGTGCCAGCAGCTTGGTCTATGGCTACACCTTC.

V and J are TRBV9 and TRBJ1-1; D remains unclear. V was shortened by 7 bases and J by 0 bases, with 10 bases between the two germline ends. From germline, CDR1 is SGDLS and CDR2 YYNGEE. The CDR3 has 13 amino acids. The CDR3 DNA reads as TGTGCCAGCTCAGTTGCTGTGAACACTGAAGCTTTCTTT. Translated: CASSVAVNTEAFF.